The T cell receptor (beta chain) described here comes from a study of OX40 agonist ivuxolimab in advanced cancers. Turning to the overall study: The costimulatory receptor OX40 (CD134) was targeted by ivuxolimab, a fully human IgG2 agonistic monoclonal antibody. Intravenous ivuxolimab was administered to patients every 2 weeks at six dose levels: 0.01, 0.1, 0.3, 1.5, 3 and 10 mg/kg. Among the approximately 54 dose-escalation patients, roughly 20 had hepatocellular carcinoma, about 15 melanoma, 9 renal cell carcinoma and 9 head and neck cancer. A male proportion of around 83% and a mean age of roughly 58 years, ranging from about 20 to 80, were recorded for the dose-escalation cohort. Prior anti-PD-1, anti-PD-L1 or anti-CTLA-4 therapy was permitted, and checkpoint inhibitors had been received by less than 45% of dose-escalation patients. Partial responses occurred in three dose-escalation patients, of whom one had hepatocellular carcinoma and two had cutaneous melanoma. The point of sequencing TCRbeta in the periphery was to test whether ivuxolimab changed TCR sequence diversity and drove clonal T-cell expansion. The paper reports the monotherapy dose-escalation portion (N = 52 patients) of the phase I ivuxolimab trial.

Patients with autoimmune disease history or receiving systemic immunosuppression were excluded from the trial. Peripheral blood for TCR sequencing was collected from all dose cohorts at baseline, on cycle 4 day 1, and on cycle 7 day 1. The samples were taken from a phase I, first-in-human, multicenter, open-label dose-escalation trial of ivuxolimab. Adults with locally advanced or metastatic head and neck squamous cell, hepatocellular, melanoma or renal cell carcinoma were enrolled in the trial. Before TCR sequencing, CD4+ T cells and CD8+ T cells from peripheral blood were sorted into separate populations. Worth noting for this clone: Its antigen specificity is not known. Per-nucleotide qualities are absent, and no much larger clonotype sits a single base away.

Genomic DNA was extracted from sorted cells for sequencing of the TCRbeta CDR3 region. The immunoSEQ Assay was used for sequencing of TCRbeta CDR3 regions. Imported from immuneACCESS, the table was reduced by TCRdb to in-frame sequences with V and J called. These copies leave out some clones; in studies compared against another copy, an unresolved V gene accounts for under half, and the cause of the remainder is not known. Counted in this sample were tens of thousands of clones; 94% of them appeared once. Of the sample, around 19% is held by the ten largest clones. Reading from cysteine to phenylalanine, the CDR3 counts 15 amino acids. Left in the record is the CDR3 DNA by itself, 45 bases read in frame from the first base. Based on the germline V gene, the CDR1 and CDR2 sequences are SGHVS and FQNEAQ. V loses 2 bases of germline sequence and J loses 1 base, and the interval between the two ends is 11 bases.

The study at large found these results: After ivuxolimab, CD8+ T cells had more expanded clones than CD4+ T cells on average. At doses from 0.1 to 3.0 mg/kg, clonal expansion was seen in both CD4+ and CD8+ blood T cells between baseline and week 6. Low levels of normalized T-cell clonal expansion were also shown by some nonresponding patients. Which antigens the clonally expanded peripheral T cells were specific for was not determined. In the 0.1-3.0 mg/kg groups, partial responders had among the lowest normalized peripheral clonal expansion, particularly in CD8+ T cells.

The rearrangement combines TRBV7-8 with TRBJ2-5; TRBD1 is a possible D gene, resting on 6 matching bases. This TCR was recovered from an adult with an advanced solid tumor such as melanoma, head and neck, liver or kidney cancer. The material sequenced was CD4+ or CD8+ T cells sorted from blood, taken in a trial of the OX40 agonist ivuxolimab. The CDR3 loop reads CASSLFRTAQETQYF. The DNA reads as follows: TGTGCCAGCAGCTTATTCAGGACAGCCCAAGAGACCCAGTACTTC.